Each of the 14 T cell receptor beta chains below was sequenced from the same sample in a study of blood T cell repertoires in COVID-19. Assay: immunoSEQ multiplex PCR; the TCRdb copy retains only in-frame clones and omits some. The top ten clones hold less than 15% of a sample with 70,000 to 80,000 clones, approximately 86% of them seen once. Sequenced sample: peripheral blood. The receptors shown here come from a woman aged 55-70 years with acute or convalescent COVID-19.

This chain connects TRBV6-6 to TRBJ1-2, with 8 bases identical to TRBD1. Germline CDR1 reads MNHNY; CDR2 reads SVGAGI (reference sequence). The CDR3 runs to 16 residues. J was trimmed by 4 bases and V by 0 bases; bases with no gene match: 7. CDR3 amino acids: CASSYSMDREVYGYTF. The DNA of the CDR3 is TGTGCCAGCAGTTACTCGATGGACAGGGAGGTCTATGGCTACACCTTC.

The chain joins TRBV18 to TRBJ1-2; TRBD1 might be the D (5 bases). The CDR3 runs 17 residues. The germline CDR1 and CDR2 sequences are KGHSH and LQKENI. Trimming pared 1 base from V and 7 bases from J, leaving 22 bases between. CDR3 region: CASSPLIQGGHLGGYTF. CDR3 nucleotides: TGTGCCAGCTCACCACTTATTCAGGGCGGCCACTTGGGTGGCTACACCTTC.

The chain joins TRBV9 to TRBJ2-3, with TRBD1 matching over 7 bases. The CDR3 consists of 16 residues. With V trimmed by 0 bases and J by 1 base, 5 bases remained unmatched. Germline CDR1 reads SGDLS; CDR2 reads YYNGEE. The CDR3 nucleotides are TGTGCCAGCAGCGTAGCTAGTACAGGGGGCACAGATACGCAGTATTTT. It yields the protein CASSVASTGGTDTQYF. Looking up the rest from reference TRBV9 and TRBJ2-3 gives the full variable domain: DSGVTQTPKHLITATGQRVTLRCSPRSGDLSVYWYQQSLDQGLQFLIQYYNGEERAKGNILERFSAQQFPDLHSELNLSSLELGDSALYFCASSVASTGGTDTQYFGPGTRLTVL.

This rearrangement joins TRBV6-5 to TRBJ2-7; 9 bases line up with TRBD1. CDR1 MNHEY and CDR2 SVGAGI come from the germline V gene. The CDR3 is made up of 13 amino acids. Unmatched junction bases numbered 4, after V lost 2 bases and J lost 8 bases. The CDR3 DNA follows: TGTGCCAGCAGTTACAGGGACAGGGTAAAGCAGTACTTC. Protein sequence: CASSYRDRVKQYF.

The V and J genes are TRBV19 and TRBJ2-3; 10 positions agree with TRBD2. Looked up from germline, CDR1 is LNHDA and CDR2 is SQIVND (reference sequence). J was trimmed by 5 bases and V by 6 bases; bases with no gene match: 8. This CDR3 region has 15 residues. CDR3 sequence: CASRSPGLALDTQYF. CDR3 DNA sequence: TGTGCCAGTAGATCGCCGGGACTAGCGTTAGATACGCAGTATTTT.

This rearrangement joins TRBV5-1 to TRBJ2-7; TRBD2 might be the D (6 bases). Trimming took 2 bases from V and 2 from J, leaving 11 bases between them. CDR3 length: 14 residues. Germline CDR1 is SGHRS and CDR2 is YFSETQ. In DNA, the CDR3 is TGCGCCAGCAGCTTAGGCGGGGCTACCTACGAGCAGTACTTC. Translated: CASSLGGATYEQYF. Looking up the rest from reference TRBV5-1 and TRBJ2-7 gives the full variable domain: KAGVTQTPRYLIKTRGQQVTLSCSPISGHRSVSWYQQTPGQGLQFLFEYFSETQRNKGNFPGRFSGRQFSNSRSEMNVSTLELGDSALYLCASSLGGATYEQYFGPGTRLTVT.

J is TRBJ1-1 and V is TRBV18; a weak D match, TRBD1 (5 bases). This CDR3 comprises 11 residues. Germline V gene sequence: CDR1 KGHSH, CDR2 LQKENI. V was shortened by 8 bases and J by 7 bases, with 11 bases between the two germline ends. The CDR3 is CASQRDLEAFF. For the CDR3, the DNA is TGTGCCAGCCAGCGGGACCTTGAAGCTTTCTTT.

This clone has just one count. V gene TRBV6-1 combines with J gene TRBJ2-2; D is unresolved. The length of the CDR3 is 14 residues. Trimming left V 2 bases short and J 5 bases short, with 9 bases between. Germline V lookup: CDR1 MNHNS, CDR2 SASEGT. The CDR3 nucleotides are TGTGCCAGCAGTGAATTGGTGCGGACCGGGGAGCTGTTTTTT. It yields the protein CASSELVRTGELFF.

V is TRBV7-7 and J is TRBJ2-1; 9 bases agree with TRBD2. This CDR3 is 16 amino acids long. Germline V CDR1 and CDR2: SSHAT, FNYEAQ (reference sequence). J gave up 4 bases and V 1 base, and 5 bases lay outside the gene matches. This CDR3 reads CASSLDAGGPYNEQFF. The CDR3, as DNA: TGTGCCAGCAGCTTAGATGCGGGGGGGCCGTACAATGAGCAGTTCTTC.

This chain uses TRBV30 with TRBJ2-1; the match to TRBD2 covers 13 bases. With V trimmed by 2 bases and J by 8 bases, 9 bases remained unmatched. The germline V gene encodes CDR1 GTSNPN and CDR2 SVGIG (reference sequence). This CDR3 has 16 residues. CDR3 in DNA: TGTGCCTGGAGTCCCGGGACTAGCGGGGCCTGGGATGAGCAGTTCTTC. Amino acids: CAWSPGTSGAWDEQFF.

The CDR3 nucleotides are TGTGCCAGCAGAGTCAATCTAGCGGGGGGCCATGAGCAGTTCTTC. It specifies CASRVNLAGGHEQFF. The chain employs TRBV2 and TRBJ2-1; 11 nucleotides agree with TRBD2. The trim removed 6 bases at V and 8 bases at J, leaving 9 bases unmatched. Germline loops: CDR1 SNHLY, CDR2 FYNNEI. CDR3 size: 15 residues.

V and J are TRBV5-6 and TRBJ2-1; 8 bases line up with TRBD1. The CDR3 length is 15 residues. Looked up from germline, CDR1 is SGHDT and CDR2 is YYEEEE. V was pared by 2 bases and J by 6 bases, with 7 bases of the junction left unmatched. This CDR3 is CASSLRDRIFNEQFF. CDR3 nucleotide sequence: TGTGCCAGCAGCTTACGGGACAGGATTTTCAATGAGCAGTTCTTC.

This CDR3 reads CASSQGGLRTDTQYF. The CDR3 DNA is TGCGCCAGCAGCCAAGGGGGGCTTCGCACAGATACGCAGTATTTT. This chain links TRBV4-1 with TRBJ2-3, with D maybe TRBD1 (6 bases). Germline-derived CDR1 and CDR2 are MGHRA and YSYEKL. V dropped 1 base and J dropped 1 base, with 9 bases sitting between them. The CDR3 consists of 15 residues.

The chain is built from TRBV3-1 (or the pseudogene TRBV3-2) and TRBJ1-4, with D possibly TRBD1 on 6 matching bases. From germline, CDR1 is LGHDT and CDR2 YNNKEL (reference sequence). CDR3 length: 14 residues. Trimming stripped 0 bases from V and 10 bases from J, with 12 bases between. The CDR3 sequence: CASSQDFRGAKLFF. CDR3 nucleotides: TGTGCCAGCAGCCAAGATTTCAGGGGTGCAAAACTGTTTTTT.